What follows are 10 T cell receptor beta chains derived from one specimen sequenced in a study of T cell responses to AZD1222 COVID-19 vaccine. TCRdb's table, derived via immunoSEQ multiplex PCR, lists solely in-frame clones and lacks some. The data show 150,000 or so clones, around 90% seen once. The source material was peripheral blood, sampled on day 0 of AZD1222 vaccination. The receptor set was obtained from an adult in good health.

V usage is TRBV5-4 and J usage is TRBJ1-2; 7 bases match TRBD1. V was clipped by 3 bases and J by 4 bases; unmatched bases: 12. The CDR3 is 16 amino acids. The germline V gene has CDR1 SGHNT and CDR2 YYREEE (reference sequence). This chain's CDR3 is CASSSPHDRVGYGYTF. CDR3 in DNA: TGTGCCAGCAGCTCACCACACGACAGGGTTGGCTATGGCTACACCTTC.

The chain couples TRBV12-3 or TRBV12-4 to TRBJ1-2; TRBD1 is a possible D gene (5 bases). CDR3 length: 13 residues. V was clipped by 8 bases and J by 2 bases, with 12 bases between them. The CDR3 region is CASRGTGNYGYTF. The CDR3 DNA sequence: TGTGCCAGCCGGGGGACCGGGAACTATGGCTACACCTTC.

This clone appeared a few times. The V gene is TRBV13, the J gene TRBJ1-3; no clear D gene. The CDR3 contains 12 residues. V lost 3 bases and J 11 bases, leaving 11 bases between the germline ends. Per germline, CDR1 PRHDT and CDR2 FYEKMQ (reference sequence). The CDR3 nucleotides read TGTGCCAGCAGCTTGCGGCCGGGTCCCATATATTTT. This gives the protein CASSLRPGPIYF.

The V call is TRBV28, the J call TRBJ2-7, with 12 bases aligning to TRBD1. The germline gives CDR1 MDHEN, CDR2 SYDVKM. The CDR3 loop spans 15 amino acids. The J segment lost 5 bases and the V segment lost 6 bases, leaving 8 bases of the junction unmatched. The CDR3 DNA sequence: TGTGCCAGCAGGAACCCGGGACAGGGGGCGAACGAGCAGTACTTC. Residues: CASRNPGQGANEQYF.

The chain is built from TRBV2 and TRBJ2-1; 10 bases agree with TRBD2. Germline trimming cut 6 bases from V and 5 bases from J; bases unmatched to any gene: 7. This CDR3 spans 15 amino acids. The germline V gene encodes CDR1 SNHLY and CDR2 FYNNEI. The CDR3 DNA follows: TGTGCCAGCAGCCCTAGCGGGAGCTCTAACAATGAGCAGTTCTTC. Translating it yields CASSPSGSSNNEQFF.

The genes are TRBV28 and TRBJ2-7; D ambiguous. V was cut by 2 bases and J by 5 bases, with 7 bases left in between. Per the germline V gene, CDR1 is MDHEN and CDR2 is SYDVKM. CDR3 length equals 12 residues. CDR3 coding DNA: TGTGCCAGCAGTTTAGGTGAGGACGAGCAGTACTTC. It is translated as CASSLGEDEQYF.

This clone was seen more than once but under ten times. The chain has TRBV6-4 and TRBJ2-1; 9 bases fit TRBD2. Germline CDR1 and CDR2: MRHNA and SNTAGT. The ends lost 5 bases at V and 7 bases at J; junction bases unmatched: 9. The CDR3 sequence is 15 residues long. CDR3: CASSTLAGGSNEQFF. The CDR3 nucleotides are TGTGCCAGCAGTACCCTTGCGGGAGGGAGTAATGAGCAGTTCTTC.

The rearrangement links TRBV5-6 to TRBJ1-3; no reliable D call. Germline V gene lookup returns CDR1 SGHDT and CDR2 YYEEEE. This CDR3 spans 17 amino acids. Between the trimmed V and J ends, which lost 7 bases and 0 bases, there was a span of 20 bases. This chain's CDR3 is CASQPYPDRYSGNTIYF. The CDR3 region has the DNA TGTGCCAGCCAACCCTACCCGGACCGTTACTCTGGAAACACCATATATTTT.

In nucleotides, the CDR3 is TGTGCCAGCAGCTTTGCTGGGAACTATGGCTACACCTTC. This sequence encodes CASSFAGNYGYTF. The chain recombines TRBV11-2 with TRBJ1-2, with D unclear. V gave up 3 bases and J gave up 2 bases, with 7 bases separating them. Germline V CDR1 and CDR2: SGHAT, FQNNGV. The CDR3 extends over 13 amino acids.

The chain employs TRBV18 and TRBJ2-3, with 8 bases lining up with TRBD2. V was clipped by 5 bases and J by 6 bases; unmatched bases: 7. The V gene's germline CDR1 is KGHSH and CDR2 LQKENI. There are 14 residues in the CDR3. The CDR3 here is CASSGGGPPDTQYF. CDR3 nucleotides: TGTGCCAGCTCAGGCGGGGGGCCCCCCGATACGCAGTATTTT.